This T cell receptor beta chain was sequenced for a study of cytomegalovirus exposure and HLA in healthy donors. Study overall: The roughly 110 validation repertoires were produced on the same platform as the roughly 700 repertoires of the first cohort. This was reported in a later analysis.

About this clone itself: The antigen is unknown.

Study-wide points: Most TCRs appeared rarely, but some public TCRs recurred in many donors. Clusters of TCRs from the first cohort tended to co-occur in the 120 validation repertoires (as a later analysis found).

CDR1 is MNHEY, CDR2 SVGAGI, per germline. J was trimmed by 5 bases and V by 5 bases; bases with no gene match: 12. This CDR3 comprises 15 residues. The assay was immunoSEQ multiplex PCR, and TCRdb's table has in-frame clones only and misses some. This sample yields 100,000 or so clones, of which roughly nine tenths are seen a single time; 4% belongs to the top ten. The chain uses TRBV6-5 and TRBJ2-7, with 7 bases fitting TRBD1. This TCR derives from a woman aged 18-30 years in good health and CMV-seropositive. Sequences were obtained from PBMCs. The CDR3 DNA reads TGTGCCAGCAGTCAGCTGACAGGGCATTTCGACGAGCAGTACTTC. Its translation: CASSQLTGHFDEQYF.